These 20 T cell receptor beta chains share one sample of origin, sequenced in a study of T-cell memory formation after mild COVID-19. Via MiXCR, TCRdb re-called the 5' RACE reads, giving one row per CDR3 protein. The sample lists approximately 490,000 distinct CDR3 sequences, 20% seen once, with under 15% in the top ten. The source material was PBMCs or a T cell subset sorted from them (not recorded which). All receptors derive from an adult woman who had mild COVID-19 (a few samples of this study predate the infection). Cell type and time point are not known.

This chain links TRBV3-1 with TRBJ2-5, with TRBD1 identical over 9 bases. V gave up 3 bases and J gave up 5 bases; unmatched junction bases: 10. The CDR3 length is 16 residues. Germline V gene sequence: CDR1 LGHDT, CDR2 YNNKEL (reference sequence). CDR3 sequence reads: CASSHSQGALMETQYF. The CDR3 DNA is TGTGCCAGCAGCCACTCACAGGGGGCTTTGATGGAGACCCAGTACTTC.

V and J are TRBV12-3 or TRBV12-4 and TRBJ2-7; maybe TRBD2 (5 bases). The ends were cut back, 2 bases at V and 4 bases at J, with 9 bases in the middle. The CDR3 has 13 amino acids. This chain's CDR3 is CASSLIRGYEQYF. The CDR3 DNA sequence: TGTGCCAGCAGTTTAATCCGGGGATACGAGCAGTACTTC.

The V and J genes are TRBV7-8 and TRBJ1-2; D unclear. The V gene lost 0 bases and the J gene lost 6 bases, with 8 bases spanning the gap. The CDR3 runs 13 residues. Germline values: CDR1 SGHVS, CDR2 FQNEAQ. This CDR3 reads CASSLARNHGYTF. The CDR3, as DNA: TGTGCCAGCAGCTTAGCTAGAAACCATGGCTACACCTTC. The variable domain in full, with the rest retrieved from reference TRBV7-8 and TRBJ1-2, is GAGVSQSPRYKVAKRGQDVALRCDPISGHVSLFWYQQALGQGPEFLTYFQNEAQLDKSGLPSDRFFAERPEGSVSTLKIQRTQQEDSAVYLCASSLARNHGYTFGSGTRLTVV.

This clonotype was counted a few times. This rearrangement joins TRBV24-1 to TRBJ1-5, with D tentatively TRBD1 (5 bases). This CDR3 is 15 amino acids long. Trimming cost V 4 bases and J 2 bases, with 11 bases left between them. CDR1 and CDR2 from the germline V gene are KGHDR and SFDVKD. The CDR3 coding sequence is TGTGCCACCAGTGAGAGGGACGTGGGCAATCAGCCCCAGCATTTT. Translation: CATSERDVGNQPQHF.

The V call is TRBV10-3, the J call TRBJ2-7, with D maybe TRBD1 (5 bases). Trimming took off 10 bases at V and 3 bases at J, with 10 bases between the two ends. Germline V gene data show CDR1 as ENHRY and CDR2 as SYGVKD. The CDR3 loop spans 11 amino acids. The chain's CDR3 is CATQGDYEQYF. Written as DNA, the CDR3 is TGTGCCACCCAGGGTGACTACGAGCAGTACTTC.

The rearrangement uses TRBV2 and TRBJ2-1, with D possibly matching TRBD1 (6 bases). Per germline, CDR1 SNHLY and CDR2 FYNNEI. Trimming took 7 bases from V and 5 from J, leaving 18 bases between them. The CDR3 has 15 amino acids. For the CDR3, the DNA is TGTGCCAGCACACCTACACACAGGGCCCACAATGAGCAGTTCTTC. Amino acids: CASTPTHRAHNEQFF.

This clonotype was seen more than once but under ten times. Here the CDR3 reads CASSLGTGGTNEQFF. In DNA, the CDR3 is TGTGCCAGCAGCCTCGGGACAGGGGGTACCAATGAGCAGTTCTTC. The rearrangement links TRBV7-9 to TRBJ2-1, with 11 positions matching TRBD1. CDR1 is SEHNR and CDR2 is FQNEAQ in the germline V gene (reference sequence). Unmatched junction bases numbered 6, after V lost 5 bases and J lost 6 bases. The CDR3 is 15 amino acids.

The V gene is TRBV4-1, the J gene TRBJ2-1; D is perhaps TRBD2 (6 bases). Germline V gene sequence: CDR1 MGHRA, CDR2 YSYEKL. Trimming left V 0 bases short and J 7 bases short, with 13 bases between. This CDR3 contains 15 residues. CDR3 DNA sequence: TGCGCCAGCAGCCAAGAGCGCGGGGCGGAAAATGAGCAGTTCTTC. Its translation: CASSQERGAENEQFF.

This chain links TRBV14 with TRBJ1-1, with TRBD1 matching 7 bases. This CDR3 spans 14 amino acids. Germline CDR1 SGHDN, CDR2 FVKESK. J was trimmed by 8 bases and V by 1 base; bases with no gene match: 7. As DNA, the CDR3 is TGTGCCAGCAGCCAAGTGCCCACAGGGGCGGAAGCTTTCTTT. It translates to CASSQVPTGAEAFF.

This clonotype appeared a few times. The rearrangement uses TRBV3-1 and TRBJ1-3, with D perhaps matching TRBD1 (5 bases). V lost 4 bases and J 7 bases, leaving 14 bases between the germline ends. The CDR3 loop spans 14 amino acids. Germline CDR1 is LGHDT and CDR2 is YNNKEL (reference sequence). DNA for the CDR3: TGTGCCAGCAGCCCGAGCGGGTGGGGGAACACCATATATTTT. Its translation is CASSPSGWGNTIYF.

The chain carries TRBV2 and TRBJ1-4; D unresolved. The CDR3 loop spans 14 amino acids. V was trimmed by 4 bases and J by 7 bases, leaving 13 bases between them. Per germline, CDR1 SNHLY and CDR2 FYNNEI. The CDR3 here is CASSVARTGEKLFF. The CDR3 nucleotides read TGTGCCAGCAGTGTAGCGCGGACCGGTGAAAAACTGTTTTTT.

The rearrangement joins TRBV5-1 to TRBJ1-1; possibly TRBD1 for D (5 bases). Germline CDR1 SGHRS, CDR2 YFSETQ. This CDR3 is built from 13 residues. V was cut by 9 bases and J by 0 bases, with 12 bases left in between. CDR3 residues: CAIKGRVNTEAFF. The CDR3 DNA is TGCGCCATCAAGGGGAGGGTGAACACTGAAGCTTTCTTT.

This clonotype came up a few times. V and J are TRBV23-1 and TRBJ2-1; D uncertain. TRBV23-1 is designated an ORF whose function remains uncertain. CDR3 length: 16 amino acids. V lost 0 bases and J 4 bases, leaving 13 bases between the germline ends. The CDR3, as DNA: TGCGCCAGCAGTCAATCTCAAGGGTGGGTTTACAATGAGCAGTTCTTC. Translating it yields CASSQSQGWVYNEQFF.

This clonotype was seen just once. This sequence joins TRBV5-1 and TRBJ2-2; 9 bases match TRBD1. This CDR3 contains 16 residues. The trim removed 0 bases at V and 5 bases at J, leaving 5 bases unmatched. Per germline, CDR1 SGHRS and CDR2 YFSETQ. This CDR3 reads CASSLGDRVETGELFF. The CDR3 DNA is TGCGCCAGCAGCTTGGGGGACAGGGTAGAGACCGGGGAGCTGTTTTTT.

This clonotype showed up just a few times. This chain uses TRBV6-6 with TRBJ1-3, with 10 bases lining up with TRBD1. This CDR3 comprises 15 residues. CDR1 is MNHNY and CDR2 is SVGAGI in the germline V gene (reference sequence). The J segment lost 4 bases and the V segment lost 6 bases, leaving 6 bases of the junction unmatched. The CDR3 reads CASRGTGARGNTIYF. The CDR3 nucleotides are TGTGCCAGCAGAGGGACAGGGGCAAGAGGAAACACCATATATTTT.

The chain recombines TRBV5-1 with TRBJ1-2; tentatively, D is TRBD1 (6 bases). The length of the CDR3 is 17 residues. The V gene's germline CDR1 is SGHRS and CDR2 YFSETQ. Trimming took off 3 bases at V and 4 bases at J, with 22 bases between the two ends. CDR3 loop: CASSSGLVDRRGYGYTF. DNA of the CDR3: TGCGCCAGCAGCTCGGGCCTCGTCGACAGGAGAGGCTATGGCTACACCTTC.

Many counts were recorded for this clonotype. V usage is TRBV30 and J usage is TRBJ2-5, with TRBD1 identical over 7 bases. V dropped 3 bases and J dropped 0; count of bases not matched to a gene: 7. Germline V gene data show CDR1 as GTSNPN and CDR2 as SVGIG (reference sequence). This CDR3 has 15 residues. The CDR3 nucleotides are TGTGCCTGGAGCGTGGGACAGCTCGACCAAGAGACCCAGTACTTC. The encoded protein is CAWSVGQLDQETQYF.

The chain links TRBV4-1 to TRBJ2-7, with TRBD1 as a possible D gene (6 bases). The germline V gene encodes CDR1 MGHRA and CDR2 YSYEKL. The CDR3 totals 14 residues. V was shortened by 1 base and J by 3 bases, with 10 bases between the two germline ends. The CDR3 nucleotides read TGCGCCAGCAGCCAAGGGGTACAGGGCTACGAGCAGTACTTC. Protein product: CASSQGVQGYEQYF.

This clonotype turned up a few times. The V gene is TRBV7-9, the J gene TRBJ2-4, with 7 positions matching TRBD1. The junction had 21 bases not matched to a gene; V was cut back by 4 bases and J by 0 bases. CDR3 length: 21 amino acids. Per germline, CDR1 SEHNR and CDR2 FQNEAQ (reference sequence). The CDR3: CASSSNRGQIRDGGAKNIQYF. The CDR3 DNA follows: TGTGCCAGCAGCTCGAACAGGGGACAGATTAGGGACGGTGGAGCCAAAAACATTCAGTACTTC.

The CDR3 loop reads CASSARDYYTGELFF. CDR3 sequence (DNA): TGTGCCAGCAGTGCCCGGGACTATTACACCGGGGAGCTGTTTTTT. This sequence joins TRBV11-3 and TRBJ2-2, with TRBD2 matching over 7 bases. The CDR3 is made up of 15 amino acids. The germline gives CDR1 SGHNT, CDR2 YENEEA. V shed 6 bases, J shed 3 bases, and the junction held 7 bases outside the gene matches.